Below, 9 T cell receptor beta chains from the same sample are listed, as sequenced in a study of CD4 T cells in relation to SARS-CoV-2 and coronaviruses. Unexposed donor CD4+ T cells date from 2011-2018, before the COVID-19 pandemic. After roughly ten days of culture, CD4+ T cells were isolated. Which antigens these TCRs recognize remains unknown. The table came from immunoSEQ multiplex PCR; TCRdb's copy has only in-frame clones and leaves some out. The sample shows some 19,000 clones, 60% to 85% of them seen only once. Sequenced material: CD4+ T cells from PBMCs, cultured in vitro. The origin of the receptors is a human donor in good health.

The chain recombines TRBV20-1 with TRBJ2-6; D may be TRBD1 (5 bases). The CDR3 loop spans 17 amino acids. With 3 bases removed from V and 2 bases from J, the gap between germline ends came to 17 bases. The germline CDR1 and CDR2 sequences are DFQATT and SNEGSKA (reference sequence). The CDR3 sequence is CSASRNQGFTGANVLTF. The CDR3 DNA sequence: TGCAGTGCTAGTCGGAATCAGGGTTTCACTGGGGCCAACGTCCTGACTTTC.

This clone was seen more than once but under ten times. The CDR3 loop is CASSQGLGVYEQYF. CDR3 coding DNA: TGTGCCAGCAGCCAAGGGCTAGGGGTCTACGAGCAGTACTTC. The rearrangement joins TRBV4-2 to TRBJ2-7; D possibly corresponds to TRBD1 (5 bases). The CDR3 is 14 residues long. In germline, CDR1 is LGHNA, CDR2 YNFKEQ. V was shortened by 1 base and J by 3 bases, with 10 bases between the two germline ends.

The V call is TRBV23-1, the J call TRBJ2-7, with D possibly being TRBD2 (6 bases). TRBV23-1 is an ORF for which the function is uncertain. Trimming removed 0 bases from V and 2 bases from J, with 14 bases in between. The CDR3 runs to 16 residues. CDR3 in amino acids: CASSQSILAKPYEQYF. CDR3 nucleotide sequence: TGCGCCAGCAGTCAATCGATACTAGCTAAACCCTACGAGCAGTACTTC.

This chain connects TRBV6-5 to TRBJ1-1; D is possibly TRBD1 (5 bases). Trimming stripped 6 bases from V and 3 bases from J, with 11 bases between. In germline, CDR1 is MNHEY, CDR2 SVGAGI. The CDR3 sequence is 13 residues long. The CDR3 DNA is TGTGCCAGCAGCCGTGGGGGGGACACTGAAGCTTTCTTT. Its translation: CASSRGGDTEAFF.

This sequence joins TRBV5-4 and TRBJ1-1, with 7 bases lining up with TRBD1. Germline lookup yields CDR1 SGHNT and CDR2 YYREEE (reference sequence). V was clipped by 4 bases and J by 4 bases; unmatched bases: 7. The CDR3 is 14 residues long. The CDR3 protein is CASSIRQGSTEAFF. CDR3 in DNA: TGTGCCAGCAGCATCAGACAGGGTAGCACTGAAGCTTTCTTT.

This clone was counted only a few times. The CDR3 DNA is TGTGCCAGCAGCTTGGAGGCAGGGTTGTCACCCCTCCACTTT. Protein: CASSLEAGLSPLHF. V and J are TRBV5-5 and TRBJ1-6, with a weak D call TRBD1 (5 bases). The CDR3 is 14 residues long. Trimming left V 0 bases short and J 10 bases short, with 11 bases between. From germline, CDR1 is SGHKS and CDR2 YYEKEE (reference sequence).

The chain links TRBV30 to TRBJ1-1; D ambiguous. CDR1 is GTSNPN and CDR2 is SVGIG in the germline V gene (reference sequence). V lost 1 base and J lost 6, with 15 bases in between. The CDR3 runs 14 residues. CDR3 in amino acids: CAWSGTKGGSEAFF. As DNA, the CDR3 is TGTGCCTGGAGTGGGACGAAGGGCGGCTCTGAAGCTTTCTTT.

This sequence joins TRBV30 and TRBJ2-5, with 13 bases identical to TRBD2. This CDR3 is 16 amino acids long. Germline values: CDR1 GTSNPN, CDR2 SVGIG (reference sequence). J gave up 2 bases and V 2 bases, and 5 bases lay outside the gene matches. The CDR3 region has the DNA TGTGCCTGGAGTCCGGGACTAGCGGGACCACAAGAGACCCAGTACTTC. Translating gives CAWSPGLAGPQETQYF.

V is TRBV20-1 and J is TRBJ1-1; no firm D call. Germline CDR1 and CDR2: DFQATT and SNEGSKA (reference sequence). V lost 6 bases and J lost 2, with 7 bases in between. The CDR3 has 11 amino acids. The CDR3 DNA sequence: TGCAGTGCCCCAGCAAACACTGAAGCTTTCTTT. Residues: CSAPANTEAFF.